The rows below give T cell receptor beta chains drawn from one sample of a study of blood T cell repertoires in COVID-19. Data came from immunoSEQ multiplex PCR; TCRdb stores just in-frame clones and leaves some out. Altogether 20,000 to 25,000 clones are present, 60% to 85% being singletons, with the ten largest covering roughly 13%. Input material: peripheral blood. The source is a man aged 60-69 years with active COVID-19. The CDR3 runs from the conserved cysteine through the conserved F or W. D genes are given only for firm matches. Some rows have no size entry. The others give once, few or many, or a class for an expanded clone.

TGTGCCAGCAGCCAAGGGGGCGACTTACCCCTCCACTTT,CASSQGGDLPLHF,TRBV4-2,-,TRBJ1-6,-
TGCAGTGCTCTCTCTGGAAACACCATATATTTT,CSALSGNTIYF,TRBV20-1,once,TRBJ1-3,-
TGTGCCAGCAGTGAACTAGGTGAGCAGTTCTTC,CASSELGEQFF,TRBV25-1,-,TRBJ2-1,-
TGTGCCAGCAGAAAAGACGCCGGGACAGGGACCGGGGAGCTGTTTTTT,CASRKDAGTGTGELFF,TRBV2,-,TRBJ2-2,TRBD1
TGTGCCAGCAGCTTCACACCGAACACTGAAGCTTTCTTT,CASSFTPNTEAFF,TRBV7-9,-,TRBJ1-1,-
TGTGCCAGCAGCTTAGCCTTGACAGGAGTTGGCTACACCTTC,CASSLALTGVGYTF,TRBV7-2,-,TRBJ1-2,-
TGTGCCAGCAGCTTACCCAAAGAGACCCAGTACTTC,CASSLPKETQYF,TRBV7-6,once,TRBJ2-5,-
TGCGCCAGCAGTCCTCTAATCCTCATAAGGGAGGAGGTAGACGAGCAGTACTTC,CASSPLILIREEVDEQYF,TRBV23-1,-,TRBJ2-7,-
TGTGCCAGCAGCCGACAGCCACCCACTTGGGGCTACACCTTC,CASSRQPPTWGYTF,TRBV3-1/TRBV3-2,-,TRBJ1-2,-
TGCGCCAGCAGCTTCGGACAGGGGGGTCACAATGAGCAGTTCTTC,CASSFGQGGHNEQFF,TRBV5-1,once,TRBJ2-1,TRBD1
TGTGCCAGCAGCCGTCGGGGCACCGGGGAGCTGTTTTTT,CASSRRGTGELFF,TRBV5-8,-,TRBJ2-2,-
TGTGCCAGCAGCTTCGACAAGGGGGCATCGCTCTACGAGCAGTACTTC,CASSFDKGASLYEQYF,TRBV7-9,-,TRBJ2-7,TRBD1
TGTGCCAGCAGCTTTAGCGGGAGCGGTTTCACCGGGGAGCTGTTTTTT,CASSFSGSGFTGELFF,TRBV7-3,-,TRBJ2-2,TRBD2
TGTGCCAGCGTAGCGGGAGGGAACACCGGGGAGCTGTTTTTT,CASVAGGNTGELFF,TRBV2,medium-sized,TRBJ2-2,TRBD2
TGTGCCAGCAGTTCCGTGAACACTGAAGCTTTCTTT,CASSSVNTEAFF,TRBV6-2/TRBV6-3,-,TRBJ1-1,-
TGTGCCAGCAGTCTCTTGGTCGGAGGCACTGAAGCTTTCTTT,CASSLLVGGTEAFF,TRBV6-5,few,TRBJ1-1,-
TGTGCCAGCAGCCCAACAGGGGTGGTCACCGGGGAGCTGTTTTTT,CASSPTGVVTGELFF,TRBV6-6,-,TRBJ2-2,TRBD1
TGTGCCAGCAGTCTCGAGACAGGGAGTCAGCCCCAGCATTTT,CASSLETGSQPQHF,TRBV2,-,TRBJ1-5,TRBD1
TGCAGCGTCCGGGGATCCCCTGCATCAGATACGCAGTATTTT,CSVRGSPASDTQYF,TRBV29-1,-,TRBJ2-3,-
TGTGCCAGCAGCGACTCCGGGACTAGCGGGATGCGGTACAATGAGCAGTTCTTC,CASSDSGTSGMRYNEQFF,TRBV9,-,TRBJ2-1,TRBD2
TGTGCCAGCAGTTCCCGGACTCCAAGCTCTGGAGATACGCAGTATTTT,CASSSRTPSSGDTQYF,TRBV27,few,TRBJ2-3,-
TGTGCCACCAGTGACCTGGACAGGGTGGGCACAGATACGCAGTATTTT,CATSDLDRVGTDTQYF,TRBV24-1,medium-sized,TRBJ2-3,TRBD1
TGTGCCAGCCTCCACGGGGGTCAGAGCTCCTACGAGCAGTACTTC,CASLHGGQSSYEQYF,TRBV28,-,TRBJ2-7,-
-,CASSSFFFGQRTDGYTF,TRBV28,-,TRBJ1-2,-
TGCGCCAGCAGCCCAAACGGGATCCAAGAGACCCAGTACTTC,CASSPNGIQETQYF,TRBV5-1,once,TRBJ2-5,-
TGTGCCAGCAGTTACCCCGGGCTAGCGGGCAATGAGCAGTTCTTC,CASSYPGLAGNEQFF,TRBV27,-,TRBJ2-1,TRBD2
TGTGCCAGCAGCTTACCCGGCGGGCCCCAGCATTTT,CASSLPGGPQHF,TRBV11-2,-,TRBJ1-5,-
TGTGCCAGCAGCTTACAGGACCGCTTGACAACGGATACGCAGTATTTT,CASSLQDRLTTDTQYF,TRBV5-6,-,TRBJ2-3,-
TGTGCCAGCAGTCGTACGGGGGGAACCTACGAGCAGTACTTC,CASSRTGGTYEQYF,TRBV11-2,once,TRBJ2-7,TRBD2
TGTGCCAGTAGTATAGATCTCTCAAGGGGACAGGGGACCTACGAGCAGTACTTC,CASSIDLSRGQGTYEQYF,TRBV19,-,TRBJ2-7,TRBD1
TGTGCCAGCTCACCCGGGGAGACCTACGAGCAGTACTTC,CASSPGETYEQYF,TRBV18,-,TRBJ2-7,-
TGTGCCAGCAGCTCTAACTACGGGGGGGCCACTGAGCAGTTCTTC,CASSSNYGGATEQFF,TRBV7-9,-,TRBJ2-1,TRBD2
TGCGCCAGCAGCTTGGCCAATATCGGGGTCGATGGCTACACCTTC,CASSLANIGVDGYTF,TRBV5-1,medium-sized,TRBJ1-2,-
TGCGCCAGCAGCCTCTCAGCGGGAGGGCCGACCGGGGAGCTGTTTTTT,CASSLSAGGPTGELFF,TRBV4-3,medium-sized,TRBJ2-2,TRBD2
TGTGCCAGCAGTTTTGTAGGGGCCGGGGAGCTGTTTTTT,CASSFVGAGELFF,TRBV12-3/TRBV12-4,-,TRBJ2-2,-
TGCGCCAGCAGCTTGGGTATGAGGGGACTAAGGGACTATGGCTACACCTTC,CASSLGMRGLRDYGYTF,TRBV5-1,-,TRBJ1-2,-
TGTGCCAGCAGTGATCCTGGAGCCGGGGAGCTGTTTTTT,CASSDPGAGELFF,TRBV2,medium-sized,TRBJ2-2,-
TGTGCCAGCAGCTTGGAACAGGGTTTAGGGAACTATGGCTACACCTTC,CASSLEQGLGNYGYTF,TRBV5-5,-,TRBJ1-2,-
TGTGCCAGCAGTGACCCCGCTGGCGGGAGATACAATGAGCAGTTCTTC,CASSDPAGGRYNEQFF,TRBV25-1,medium-sized,TRBJ2-1,TRBD2
TGTGCCAGCAGCGCGGGCCCGGCCACCAATGAGCAGTTCTTC,CASSAGPATNEQFF,TRBV3-1/TRBV3-2,-,TRBJ2-1,-
TGTGCCAGCAGCCTCCGGGACAGGGCGGGTTCACCCCTCCACTTT,CASSLRDRAGSPLHF,TRBV3-1/TRBV3-2,few,TRBJ1-6,TRBD1
TGCGCCAGCAGCCTAGACGGGATGAACACTGAAGCTTTCTTT,CASSLDGMNTEAFF,TRBV5-1,-,TRBJ1-1,-
TGTGCCAGCAGCCTGGACAGCCCCGCCTATGGCTACACCTTC,CASSLDSPAYGYTF,TRBV7-9,few,TRBJ1-2,-
TGTGCCAGCAGTGTCCGAGACAGATATTACGAGCAGTACTTC,CASSVRDRYYEQYF,TRBV28,-,TRBJ2-7,-
TGCGCCAGCAGCCATCAGGACAGCGGATACGAGCAGTACTTC,CASSHQDSGYEQYF,TRBV4-3,few,TRBJ2-7,-
TGTGCCAGCACCACAGCCGGGACTAGCACAGATACGCAGTATTTT,CASTTAGTSTDTQYF,TRBV6-5,-,TRBJ2-3,-
TGTGCCAGCAGTTTAACTGGACAGGGCACTGAAGCTTTCTTT,CASSLTGQGTEAFF,TRBV28,-,TRBJ1-1,TRBD1
TGTGCCAGCAGCCAAGGCCCAGCGGGAGCCCACAGCTCCTACAATGAGCAGTTCTTC,CASSQGPAGAHSSYNEQFF,TRBV3-1/TRBV3-2,-,TRBJ2-1,TRBD2
TGTGCCAGTAGTATACCTGCAACTAATGAAAAACTGTTTTTT,CASSIPATNEKLFF,TRBV19,once,TRBJ1-4,-
TGTGCCAGCTCACCACAACGGGCCGGGGAGCTGTTTTTT,CASSPQRAGELFF,TRBV18,-,TRBJ2-2,-
TGTGCCACCGGGGACAGGGGGCATCAGCCCCAGCATTTT,CATGDRGHQPQHF,TRBV25-1,few,TRBJ1-5,TRBD1
TGTGCCACCAGAAAGGGGGACAGGGGCTTCAATCAGCCCCAGCATTTT,CATRKGDRGFNQPQHF,TRBV19,-,TRBJ1-5,TRBD1
TGTGCCAGCAGGTCTAGCGGGTTTTCCTACGAGCAGTACTTC,CASRSSGFSYEQYF,TRBV7-2,-,TRBJ2-7,TRBD2